This paragraph reports one T cell receptor (beta chain). The data are from a study of blood T cell repertoires in COVID-19. The wider study: The cDNA or gDNA used as material had been derived from T cells, B-cell-depleted T cells, or PBMCs.

Among Cohort 3 donors, those recovered had two negative PCRs, clearance, or symptom resolution. Original data processing: Reference gene primer amplification in the assay estimated nucleated cell counts. Produced via immunoSEQ multiplex PCR; TCRdb's table is partial and in-frame only. The DNA was the basis for D and trimming; V, J and clone size are from that table. The sample shows nearly 250,000 clones, 86% of them seen only once. The CDR3 runs to 14 residues. The germline CDR1 and CDR2 sequences are MNHEY and SVGAGI. Trimming removed 5 bases from V and 4 bases from J, with 12 bases in between. The chain carries TRBV6-5 and TRBJ2-1, with a tentative D call TRBD1 (6 bases). The receptor was isolated from a woman aged 45-59 years who had recovered from COVID-19. Sequencing was performed on PBMCs or T cells enriched from blood (not recorded which). The CDR3: CASSPGTNYNEQFF. The CDR3 region has the DNA TGTGCCAGCAGTCCCGGGACAAATTACAATGAGCAGTTCTTC.